The clone carrying this TCR beta chain was seen a few times. The antigen is not known. The data belong to a study of T cell repertoires in cytomegalovirus infection. Via MiXCR, TCRdb re-called the reads, giving one row per CDR3 protein. Among a few hundred thousand distinct CDR3 sequences listed, about 33% were seen once. This CDR3 has 16 residues. V shed 7 bases, J shed 0 bases, and the junction held 9 bases outside the gene matches. CDR1 is SGHVS and CDR2 is FQNEAQ in the germline V gene. This clonotype was obtained from a human donor in good health (CMV status not recorded). Some clones in this sample may be carry-over from other donors' samples. The source material was cultured PBMCs, sampled from culture after CMV antigen stimulation. V usage is TRBV7-8 and J usage is TRBJ2-5, with 9 bases aligning to TRBD2. The CDR3: CASTRRAGGNQETQYF. The CDR3 DNA is TGTGCCAGCACCCGGAGAGCGGGGGGAAACCAAGAGACCCAGTACTTC.